The subject of this entry is one TCR beta chain. No antigen is known for it. These data are taken from a study of CXCR3-negative and CXCR3-positive naive CD8 T cells. Regarding the study as a whole: Between one naive subset and the other, surface CD5 was comparable, and TCR strength was inferred from TRB CDR3 properties. Naive CXCR3-negative cells resembled naive CXCR3-positive cells in TRBV-TRBJ usage; memory cells differed. Naive cells with CXCR3 showed TRB CDR3s that were more hydrophobic than those in CXCR3-negative naive cells. Both naive subsets showed comparably high diversity, and memory CD8+ cells showed much lower diversity.

CDR1 and CDR2 (germline): SQVTM, ANQGSEA. CDR3 size: 14 residues. 5' RACE that incorporated UMI labels was used to prepare the TRB cDNA libraries. From its re-call of the 5' RACE reads, TCRdb lists each CDR3 protein once, without DNA. This sample's clone table lists about 60,000 distinct CDR3 sequences. The sequenced sample was naive CXCR3+ CD8+ T cells from blood. Subset defined: CD45RO-CCR7+CD27+CD95- naive CD8+ T cells expressing CXCR3 (TNR3+). The V and J genes are TRBV29-1 and TRBJ2-1; TCRdb designates TRBD2, a call that cannot be tested without DNA. This clonotype originated in a human donor in good health. Some clones in this sample may be carry-over from other donors' samples. CDR3 sequence reads: CSVEETEAYNEQFF.